Only one count was recorded for the clone carrying this TCR beta chain. This specimen comes from a study of blood T cell repertoires in COVID-19. At the level of the study: Sites in the United States, Italy and Spain provided acute and convalescent COVID-19 samples.

Germline CDR1 is MNHEY and CDR2 is SMNVEV (reference sequence). This CDR3 is 14 amino acids long. The V segment lost 6 bases and the J segment 6 bases; nucleotides outside the gene matches: 3. Authors' methods: Reference gene primer amplification in the assay estimated nucleated cell counts. The protocol was immunoSEQ multiplex PCR, while the TCRdb copy is restricted to in-frame clones and leaves out a portion. V, J and clone size derive from that table, while D and trimming were established from the DNA sequence. The sample contains 200,000 or so clones, 79% of which appear only once. Sequencing was done on a sample of peripheral blood. This receptor was identified in a man between 60 and 75 years old with active or convalescent COVID-19. The V and J genes are TRBV27 and TRBJ1-4; 11 positions match TRBD1. CDR3 loop: CASSQDRGHEKLFF. Written as DNA, the CDR3 is TGTGCCAGCAGCCAGGACAGGGGGCATGAAAAACTGTTTTTT.